The 10 T cell receptor beta chains below were found in one sample sequenced in a study of cytomegalovirus exposure and HLA in healthy donors. A multiplex PCR was run with 60 Vbeta primers and 13 Jbeta primers. This table comes from immunoSEQ multiplex PCR, and its TCRdb copy is limited to in-frame clones, with some not included. The top ten hold around 7% of the sample, which has some 140,000 clones, approximately 79% seen once. The material sequenced was PBMCs. The receptors shown here come from a middle-aged man in good health and CMV-seropositive.

This sequence joins TRBV27 and TRBJ1-6, with TRBD1 as a possible D gene (5 bases). The CDR3 contains 12 residues. With 4 bases removed from V and 10 bases from J, the gap between germline ends came to 8 bases. Germline-derived CDR1 and CDR2 are MNHEY and SMNVEV (reference sequence). The CDR3 spells CASSYRQSPLHF. CDR3 nucleotides: TGTGCCAGCAGTTACAGGCAATCACCCCTCCACTTT.

The chain links TRBV5-1 to TRBJ2-7; tentative D call: TRBD2 (5 bases). The CDR3 consists of 14 residues. CDR1 and CDR2 from the germline V gene are SGHRS and YFSETQ. Trimming stripped 0 bases from V and 5 bases from J, with 12 bases between. The CDR3 loop reads CASSLGAGNDEQYF. In DNA, the CDR3 is TGCGCCAGCAGCTTGGGGGCCGGGAACGACGAGCAGTACTTC.

The CDR3 is CASSDPTHQPQHF. DNA of the CDR3: TGTGCCAGCAGTGACCCGACACATCAGCCCCAGCATTTT. The rearrangement uses TRBV2 and TRBJ1-5; D unresolved. V gave up 3 bases and J gave up 5 bases, with 8 bases separating them. The CDR3 spans 13 residues. Germline loops: CDR1 SNHLY, CDR2 FYNNEI.

This clone was observed once. The chain carries TRBV18 and TRBJ2-7; no reliable D call. Trimming stripped 3 bases from V and 3 bases from J, with 15 bases between. This CDR3 has 15 amino acids. CDR1 is KGHSH, CDR2 LQKENI, per germline. CDR3 sequence: CASSPHLQPDYEQYF. CDR3 DNA sequence: TGTGCCAGCTCACCGCACTTACAGCCGGACTACGAGCAGTACTTC.

V gene TRBV4-1 combines with J gene TRBJ1-2, with no clear D. The germline gives CDR1 MGHRA, CDR2 YSYEKL. Trimming pared 1 base from V and 6 bases from J, leaving 15 bases between. This CDR3 spans 15 amino acids. CDR3 in amino acids: CASSQVSNTAHGYTF. CDR3 in DNA: TGCGCCAGCAGCCAAGTTTCCAATACAGCTCATGGCTACACCTTC.

The rearrangement joins TRBV6-6 to TRBJ1-2, with D perhaps matching TRBD1 (5 bases). V was pared by 6 bases and J by 3 bases, with 11 bases between. This CDR3 comprises 13 residues. CDR1 MNHNY and CDR2 SVGAGI come from the germline V gene (reference sequence). The CDR3: CASSSREHYGYTF. The CDR3 DNA reads as TGTGCCAGCAGCTCCAGGGAACACTATGGCTACACCTTC.

The chain has TRBV7-2 and TRBJ1-2; D possibly corresponds to TRBD1 (6 bases). The CDR3 is made up of 15 amino acids. Germline V lookup: CDR1 SGHTA, CDR2 FQGNSA. V lost 1 base and J lost 8, with 17 bases in between. In nucleotides, the CDR3 is TGTGCCAGCAGCTTAGGAGGGTGGCAGGGGCTCGGCTACACCTTC. Amino acid sequence: CASSLGGWQGLGYTF.

The V and J genes are TRBV5-5 and TRBJ1-1; 7 bases align to TRBD1. CDR1 is SGHKS, CDR2 YYEKEE, per germline (reference sequence). The CDR3 has 13 residues. Trimming took 10 bases from V and 4 from J; bases not matched to a gene: 10. The CDR3 region is CASRGFSSTEAFF. The CDR3 DNA follows: TGTGCCTCCAGGGGGTTTTCGAGCACTGAAGCTTTCTTT.

The rearrangement joins TRBV9 to TRBJ1-6, with D perhaps matching TRBD1 (5 bases). Germline V CDR1 and CDR2: SGDLS, YYNGEE. V lost 7 bases and J lost 8, with 16 bases in between. The CDR3 loop spans 14 amino acids. The CDR3 DNA reads as TGTGCCAGCGGGGGTAGGGGAGGGTATTCACCCCTCCACTTT. Its protein is CASGGRGGYSPLHF. The variable domain in full, completed from reference TRBV9 and TRBJ1-6, reads DSGVTQTPKHLITATGQRVTLRCSPRSGDLSVYWYQQSLDQGLQFLIQYYNGEERAKGNILERFSAQQFPDLHSELNLSSLELGDSALYFCASGGRGGYSPLHFGNGTRLTVT.

This clone was recorded only once. The V gene is TRBV19, the J gene TRBJ1-5; D not certain. Between the trimmed V and J ends, which lost 5 bases and 5 bases, there was a span of 13 bases. This CDR3 region has 14 residues. Germline CDR1 LNHDA, CDR2 SQIVND (reference sequence). This chain's CDR3 is CASSYGDGDQPQHF. The CDR3 bases are TGTGCCAGTAGTTACGGTGACGGGGATCAGCCCCAGCATTTT.